This T cell receptor (beta chain) was sequenced in a study of graft-versus-host responses after intestinal transplantation. As for the study in general: Recipients had transplants, and these were multivisceral, liver-intestinal, or isolated intestinal. All recipients got anti-thymocyte globulin induction, then tacrolimus and steroids for roughly 3 years.

The protocol was immunoSEQ multiplex PCR, while the TCRdb copy is restricted to in-frame clones and leaves out a portion. The sample records some 70,000 clones, roughly 87% being singletons. This clone was recorded a few times. Its antigen is not known. Sequencing was performed on unstimulated CD8+ T cells sorted from spleen or lymph node cells, taken before transplant. The TCR was taken from a human donor who was the organ donor for an intestinal transplant.

The CDR3 DNA reads as TGTGCCAGCAGTGAGATGGGACATCTAAACACTGAAGCTTTCTTT. Translation: CASSEMGHLNTEAFF. The J gene is TRBJ1-1, the V gene TRBV6-1; D may be TRBD1 (6 bases). V lost 3 bases and J 2 bases, leaving 13 bases between the germline ends. Germline CDR1 and CDR2: MNHNS and SASEGT. This CDR3 comprises 15 residues.